This T cell receptor beta chain was sequenced for a study of technical replicates of blood from a few donors. In germline, CDR1 is LNHNV, CDR2 YYDKDF (reference sequence). V lost 6 bases, J lost 9 bases, and 7 bases stayed unmatched. The CDR3 runs to 14 residues. Measured with immunoSEQ multiplex PCR; TCRdb has only the in-frame clones, and not every one. This sample has approximately 78,000 clones; roughly 90% occur once, and the top ten carry around 0.34%. Sequencing input: T cells isolated from PBMCs. The TCR originated in a human donor in good health. The chain employs TRBV15 and TRBJ2-1; 11 bases line up with TRBD2. This chain's CDR3 is CATRGTSGSGEQFF. CDR3 nucleotide sequence: TGTGCCACCAGGGGAACTAGCGGGAGCGGTGAGCAGTTCTTC.